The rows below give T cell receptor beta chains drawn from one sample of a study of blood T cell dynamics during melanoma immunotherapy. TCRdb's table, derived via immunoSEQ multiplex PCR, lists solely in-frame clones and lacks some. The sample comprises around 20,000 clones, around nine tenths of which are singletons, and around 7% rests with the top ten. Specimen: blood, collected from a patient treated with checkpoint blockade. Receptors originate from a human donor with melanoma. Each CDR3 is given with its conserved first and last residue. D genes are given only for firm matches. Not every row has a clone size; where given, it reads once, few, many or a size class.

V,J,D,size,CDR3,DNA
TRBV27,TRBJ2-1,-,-,CASSLSGPGPNEQFF,TGTGCCAGCAGTTTATCGGGGCCCGGTCCAAATGAGCAGTTCTTC
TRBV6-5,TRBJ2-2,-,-,CASSYVTGELFF,TGTGCCAGCAGTTACGTTACCGGGGAGCTGTTTTTT
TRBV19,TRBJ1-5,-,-,CASSLALQGSNQPQHF,TGTGCCAGTAGCCTAGCCCTACAGGGAAGCAATCAGCCCCAGCATTTT
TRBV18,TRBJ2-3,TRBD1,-,CASSPRQGAGTDTQYF,TGTGCCAGCTCACCACGACAGGGGGCAGGGACAGATACGCAGTATTTT
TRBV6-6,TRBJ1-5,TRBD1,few,CASSHGQENYQPQHF,TGTGCCAGCAGCCACGGACAGGAGAATTATCAGCCCCAGCATTTT
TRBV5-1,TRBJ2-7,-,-,CASTGGGAGTYEQYF,TGCGCCAGCACCGGAGGGGGGGCAGGGACGTACGAGCAGTACTTC
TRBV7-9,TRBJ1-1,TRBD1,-,CASSFGPRDRGRADTEAFF,TGTGCCAGCAGCTTTGGACCACGGGACAGGGGGCGCGCGGACACTGAAGCTTTCTTT
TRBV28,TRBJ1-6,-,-,CASSLNPSPLHF,TGTGCCAGCAGTTTAAACCCCTCACCCCTCCACTTT
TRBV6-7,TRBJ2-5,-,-,CASSSPTNRGETQYF,TGTGCCAGCAGTTCCCCGACTAACCGGGGGGAGACCCAGTACTTC
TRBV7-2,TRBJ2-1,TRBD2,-,CASSSGLAGGKEFF,TGTGCCAGCAGCTCGGGACTAGCGGGAGGCAAGGAGTTCTTC